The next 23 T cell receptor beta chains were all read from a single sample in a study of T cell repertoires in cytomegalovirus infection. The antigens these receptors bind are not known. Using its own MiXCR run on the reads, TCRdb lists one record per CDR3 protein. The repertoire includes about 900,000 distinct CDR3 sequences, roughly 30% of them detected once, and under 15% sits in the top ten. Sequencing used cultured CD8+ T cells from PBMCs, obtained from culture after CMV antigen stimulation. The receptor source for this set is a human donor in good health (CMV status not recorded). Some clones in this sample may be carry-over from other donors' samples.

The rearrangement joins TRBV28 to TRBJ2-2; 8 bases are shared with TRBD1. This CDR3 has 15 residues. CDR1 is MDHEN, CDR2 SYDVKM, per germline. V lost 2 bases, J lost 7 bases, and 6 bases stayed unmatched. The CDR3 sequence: CASSLTRGRGGELFF. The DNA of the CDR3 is TGTGCCAGCAGTTTAACCAGGGGGCGCGGCGGGGAGCTGTTTTTT.

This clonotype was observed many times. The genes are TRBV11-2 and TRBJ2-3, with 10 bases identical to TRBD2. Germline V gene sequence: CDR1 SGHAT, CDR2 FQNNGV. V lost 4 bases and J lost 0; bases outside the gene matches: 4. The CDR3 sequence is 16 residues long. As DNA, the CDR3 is TGTGCCAGCAGCTCCTGGACTAGCGGTAGCACAGATACGCAGTATTTT. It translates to CASSSWTSGSTDTQYF.

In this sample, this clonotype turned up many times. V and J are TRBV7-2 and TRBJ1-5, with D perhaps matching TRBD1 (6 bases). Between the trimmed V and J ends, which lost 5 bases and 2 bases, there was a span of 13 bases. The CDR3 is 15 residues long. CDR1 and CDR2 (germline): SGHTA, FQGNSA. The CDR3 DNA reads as TGTGCCAGCAGCGCACAGGGTGGAGGCAATCAGCCCCAGCATTTT. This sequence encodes CASSAQGGGNQPQHF.

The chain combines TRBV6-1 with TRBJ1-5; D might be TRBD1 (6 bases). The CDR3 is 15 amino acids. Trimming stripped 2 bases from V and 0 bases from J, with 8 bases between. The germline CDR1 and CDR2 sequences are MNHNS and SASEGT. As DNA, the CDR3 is TGTGCCAGCAGTGAAAGGGGGTATAGCAATCAGCCCCAGCATTTT. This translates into CASSERGYSNQPQHF.

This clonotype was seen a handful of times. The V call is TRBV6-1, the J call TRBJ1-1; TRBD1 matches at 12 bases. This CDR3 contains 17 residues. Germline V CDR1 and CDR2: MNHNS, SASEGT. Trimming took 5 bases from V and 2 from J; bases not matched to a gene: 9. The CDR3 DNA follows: TGTGCCAGCAGTACTCCGGGACAGGGGGCCTTAAACACTGAAGCTTTCTTT. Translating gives CASSTPGQGALNTEAFF.

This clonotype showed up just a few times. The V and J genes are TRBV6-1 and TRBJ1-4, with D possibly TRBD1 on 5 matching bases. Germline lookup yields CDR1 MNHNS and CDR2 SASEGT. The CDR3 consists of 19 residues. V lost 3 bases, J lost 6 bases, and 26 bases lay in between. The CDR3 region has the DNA TGTGCCAGCAGTGATACATACCCGGATCGAGGACTGGGGGATGAAAAACTGTTTTTT. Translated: CASSDTYPDRGLGDEKLFF.

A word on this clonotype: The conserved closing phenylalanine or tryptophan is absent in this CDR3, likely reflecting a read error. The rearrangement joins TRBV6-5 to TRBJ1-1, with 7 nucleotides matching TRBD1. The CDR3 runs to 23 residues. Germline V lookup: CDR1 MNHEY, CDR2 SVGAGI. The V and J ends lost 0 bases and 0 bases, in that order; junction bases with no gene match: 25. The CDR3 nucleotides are TGTGCCAGCAGTTACTCAGGCTTTTTGGGGGACAGCCACCGCGGATACATGAACACTGAAGCTTTCTCT. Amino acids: CASSYSGFLGDSHRGYMNTEAFS.

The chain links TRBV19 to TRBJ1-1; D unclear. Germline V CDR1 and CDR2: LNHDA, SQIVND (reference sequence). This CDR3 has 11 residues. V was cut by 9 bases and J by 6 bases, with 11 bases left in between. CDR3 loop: CASNIMAEAFF. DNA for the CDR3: TGTGCCAGCAATATTATGGCTGAAGCTTTCTTT.

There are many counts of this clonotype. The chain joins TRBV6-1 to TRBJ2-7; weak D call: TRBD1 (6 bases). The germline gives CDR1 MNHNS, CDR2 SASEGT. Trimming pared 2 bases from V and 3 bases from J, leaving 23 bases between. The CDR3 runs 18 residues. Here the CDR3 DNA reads TGTGCCAGCAGTGAACTAGAACATGGGACACCCGCAGACTACGAGCAGTACGTC. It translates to CASSELEHGTPADYEQYV.

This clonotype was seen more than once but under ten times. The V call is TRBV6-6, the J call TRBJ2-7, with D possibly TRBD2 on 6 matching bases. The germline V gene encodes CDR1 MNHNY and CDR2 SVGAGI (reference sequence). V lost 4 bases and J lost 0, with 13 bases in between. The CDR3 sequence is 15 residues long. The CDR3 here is CASSSPGRSSYEQYV. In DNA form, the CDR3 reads TGTGCCAGCAGTTCGCCGGGGAGGAGCTCCTACGAGCAGTACGTC.

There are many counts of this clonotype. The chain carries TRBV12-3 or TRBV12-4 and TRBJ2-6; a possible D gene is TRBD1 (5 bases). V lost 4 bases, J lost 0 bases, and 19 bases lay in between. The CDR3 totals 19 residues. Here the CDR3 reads CASSSAGWYYVSGANVLTF. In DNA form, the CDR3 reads TGTGCCAGCAGTTCGGCAGGGTGGTACTACGTCTCTGGGGCCAACGTCCTGACTTTC.

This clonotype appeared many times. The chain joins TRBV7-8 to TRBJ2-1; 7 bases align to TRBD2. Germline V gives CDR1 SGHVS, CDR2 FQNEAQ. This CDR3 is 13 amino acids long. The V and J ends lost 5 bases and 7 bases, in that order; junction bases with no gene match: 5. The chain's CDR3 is CASSQTGGNEQFF. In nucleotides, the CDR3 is TGTGCCAGCAGCCAAACGGGGGGAAATGAGCAGTTCTTC. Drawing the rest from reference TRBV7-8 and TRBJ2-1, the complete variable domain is GAGVSQSPRYKVAKRGQDVALRCDPISGHVSLFWYQQALGQGPEFLTYFQNEAQLDKSGLPSDRFFAERPEGSVSTLKIQRTQQEDSAVYLCASSQTGGNEQFFGPGTRLTVL.

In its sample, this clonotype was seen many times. The CDR3: CASSSYSYPGYNEQFF. DNA of the CDR3: TGTGCCAGCAGTTCCTACAGTTACCCTGGCTACAATGAGCAGTTCTTC. The chain links TRBV12-3 or TRBV12-4 to TRBJ2-1, with D uncertain. This CDR3 is 16 amino acids long. The germline V and J ends were trimmed by 4 bases and 3 bases, with 16 bases remaining between them.

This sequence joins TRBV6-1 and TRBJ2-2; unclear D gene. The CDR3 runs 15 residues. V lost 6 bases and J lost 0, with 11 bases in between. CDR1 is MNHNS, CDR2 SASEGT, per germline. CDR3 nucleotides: TGTGCCAGCAGGTCTTCGACACCGAACACCGGGGAGCTGTTTTTT. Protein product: CASRSSTPNTGELFF.

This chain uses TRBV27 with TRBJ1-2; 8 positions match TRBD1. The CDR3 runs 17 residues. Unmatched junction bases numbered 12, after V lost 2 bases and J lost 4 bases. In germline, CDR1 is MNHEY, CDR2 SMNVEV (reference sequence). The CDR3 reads CASSLTVDRVASYGYTF. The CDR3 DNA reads TGTGCCAGCAGTTTAACGGTGGACAGGGTGGCCTCCTATGGCTACACCTTC.

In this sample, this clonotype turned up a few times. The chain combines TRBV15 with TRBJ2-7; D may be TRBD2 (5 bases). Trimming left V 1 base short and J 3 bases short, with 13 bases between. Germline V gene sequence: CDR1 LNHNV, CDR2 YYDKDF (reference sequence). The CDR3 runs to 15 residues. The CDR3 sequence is CATSRGMGALYEQYF. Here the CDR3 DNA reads TGTGCCACCAGCAGAGGAATGGGAGCCCTCTACGAGCAGTACTTC.

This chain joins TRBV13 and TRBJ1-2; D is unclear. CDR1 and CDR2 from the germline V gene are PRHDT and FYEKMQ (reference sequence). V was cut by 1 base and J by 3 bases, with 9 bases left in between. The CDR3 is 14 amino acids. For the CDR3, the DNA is TGTGCCAGCAGCTTAGCCTGGGAAGACTATGGCTACACCTTC. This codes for CASSLAWEDYGYTF.

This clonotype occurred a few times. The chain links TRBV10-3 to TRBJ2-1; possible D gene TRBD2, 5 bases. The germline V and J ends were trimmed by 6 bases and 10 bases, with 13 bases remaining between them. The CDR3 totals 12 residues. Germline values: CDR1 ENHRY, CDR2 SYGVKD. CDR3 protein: CAIRKTEGEQFF. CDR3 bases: TGTGCCATCAGAAAGACTGAGGGAGAGCAGTTCTTC.

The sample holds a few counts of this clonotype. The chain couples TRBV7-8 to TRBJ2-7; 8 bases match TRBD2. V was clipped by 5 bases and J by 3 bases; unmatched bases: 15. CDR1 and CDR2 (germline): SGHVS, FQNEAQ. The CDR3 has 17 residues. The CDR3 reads CASSVGRTSTSFYEQYF. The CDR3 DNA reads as TGTGCCAGCAGCGTAGGGCGGACTAGCACCTCATTCTACGAGCAGTACTTC. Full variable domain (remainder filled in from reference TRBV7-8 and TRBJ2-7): GAGVSQSPRYKVAKRGQDVALRCDPISGHVSLFWYQQALGQGPEFLTYFQNEAQLDKSGLPSDRFFAERPEGSVSTLKIQRTQQEDSAVYLCASSVGRTSTSFYEQYFGPGTRLTVT.

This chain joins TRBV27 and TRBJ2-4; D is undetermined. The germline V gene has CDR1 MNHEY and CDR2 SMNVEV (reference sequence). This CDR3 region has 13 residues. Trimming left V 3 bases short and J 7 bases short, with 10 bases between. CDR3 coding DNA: TGTGCCAGCAGTTTGGGGATGAGCAACATTCAGTACTTC. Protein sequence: CASSLGMSNIQYF.

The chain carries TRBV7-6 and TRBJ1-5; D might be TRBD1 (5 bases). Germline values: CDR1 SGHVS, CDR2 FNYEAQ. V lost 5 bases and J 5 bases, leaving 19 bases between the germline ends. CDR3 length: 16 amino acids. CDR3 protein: CASSGHRDGGDQPQHF. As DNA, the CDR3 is TGTGCCAGCAGCGGACACCGGGACGGTGGGGATCAGCCCCAGCATTTT.

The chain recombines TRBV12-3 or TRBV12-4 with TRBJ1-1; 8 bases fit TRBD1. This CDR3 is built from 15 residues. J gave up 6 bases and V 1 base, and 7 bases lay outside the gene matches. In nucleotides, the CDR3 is TGTGCCAGCAGTTTAGGGGTAGCAGGGGGCTCTGAAGCTTTCTTT. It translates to CASSLGVAGGSEAFF.

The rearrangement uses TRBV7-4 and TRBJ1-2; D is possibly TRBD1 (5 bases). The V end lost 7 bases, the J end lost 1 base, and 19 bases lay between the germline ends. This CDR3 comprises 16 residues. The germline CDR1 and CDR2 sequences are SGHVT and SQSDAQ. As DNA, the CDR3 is TGTGCCAGCACCCCGGACATTTCGGGGGGTAACTATGGCTACACCTTC. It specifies CASTPDISGGNYGYTF.